The 25 T cell receptor beta chains presented below share a single source sample, sequenced in a study of T cells in Graves' hyperthyroidism and ophthalmopathy (dated by TCRdb to the late 2010s). Preparation of the library involved multiplex PCR. TCRdb shows the sequencer as Illumina HiSeq 2000. The TCR beta CDR3 regions were amplified from RNA transcripts. A first-round RT-PCR of the TCR CDR3 used the HTBI primer set with the Qiagen OneStep RT-PCR kit. The public sequencing data were trimmed at Q25 with fastp and processed into clonotypes with MiXCR by TCRdb, which kept only in-frame beta chains. Every entry covers one CDR3 protein and lists the most common genes and DNA from its rows. The sample table contains 110,000 to 150,000 distinct CDR3 sequences; only one count was recorded for 22% of them. More than 60% of the sample comes from the top ten. The sample comprised blood. The receptors originated from a woman aged 45-60 years with Graves' hyperthyroidism that later progressed to Graves' ophthalmopathy.

This clonotype has a handful of counts. The J gene is TRBJ2-1, the V gene TRBV28; a possible D gene is TRBD2 (5 bases). This CDR3 spans 13 amino acids. V was pared by 6 bases and J by 8 bases, with 14 bases between. Germline values: CDR1 MDHEN, CDR2 SYDVKM. The CDR3 nucleotides read TGTGCCAGCAGGGACCTTAGCGTCGATGAGCAGTTCTTC. It is translated as CASRDLSVDEQFF. The full variable domain, in which reference TRBV28 and TRBJ2-1 provide the parts outside the CDR3, is DVKVTQSSRYLVKRTGEKVFLECVQDMDHENMFWYRQDPGLGLRLIYFSYDVKMKEKGDIPEGYSVSREKKERFSLILESASTNQTSMYLCASRDLSVDEQFFGPGTRLTVL.

There are many counts of this clonotype. The chain couples TRBV27 to TRBJ1-1; D not resolved. CDR1 MNHEY and CDR2 SMNVEV come from the germline V gene (reference sequence). V gave up 3 bases and J gave up 1 base, with 6 bases separating them. This CDR3 is built from 13 residues. CDR3 nucleotide sequence: TGTGCCAGCAGTTTGAAGGAGAACACTGAAGCTTTCTTT. Protein product: CASSLKENTEAFF.

This chain uses TRBV18 with TRBJ1-1; D is unclear. Germline CDR1 and CDR2: KGHSH and LQKENI. The CDR3 consists of 15 residues. V was trimmed by 3 bases and J by 8 bases, leaving 19 bases between them. The CDR3 protein is CASSPLKGQSSEAFF. The CDR3 nucleotides read TGTGCCAGCTCACCTCTGAAAGGGCAATCTTCCGAAGCTTTCTTT.

This clonotype came up many times. This chain connects TRBV28 to TRBJ2-5, with 7 bases identical to TRBD2. Germline V lookup: CDR1 MDHEN, CDR2 SYDVKM. The CDR3 has 15 residues. The V segment lost 5 bases and the J segment 6 bases; nucleotides outside the gene matches: 12. CDR3 sequence reads: CASSQRAGLKKTQYF. The CDR3 nucleotides are TGTGCCAGCAGTCAGAGAGCGGGACTGAAAAAGACCCAGTACTTC.

This clonotype was seen a handful of times. The J gene is TRBJ1-6, the V gene TRBV12-3 or TRBV12-4, with 7 bases matching TRBD1. The V gene end was trimmed by 5 bases and the J gene end by 7 bases; junction bases not matched to a gene: 5. CDR3 size: 14 residues. The chain's CDR3 is CASSPGTDNSPLHF. CDR3 DNA sequence: TGTGCCAGCAGTCCAGGGACAGACAATTCACCCCTCCACTTT.

Remarks on this clonotype: A much more abundant neighbour one base away suggests this may be a read error. The chain couples TRBV2 to TRBJ1-6; D remains unclear. From germline, CDR1 is SNHLY and CDR2 FYNNEI. The CDR3 sequence is 13 residues long. CDR3 bases: TGTGCCGGCAGTCCGGAACTGGATTCACCCCTCCACTTT. Translation gives CAGSPELDSPLHF.

This chain uses TRBV5-6 with TRBJ2-7; a possible D gene is TRBD1 (5 bases). The CDR3 has 14 amino acids. CDR1 and CDR2 (germline): SGHDT, YYEEEE. Trimming took off 1 base at V and 3 bases at J, with 11 bases between the two ends. In DNA form, the CDR3 reads TGTGCCAGCAGCTTGTCAGGGTTCGGCTACGAGCAGTACGTC. It yields the protein CASSLSGFGYEQYV.

This clonotype was observed at least ten times. This chain joins TRBV20-1 and TRBJ2-3; no firm D call. CDR1 and CDR2 from the germline V gene are DFQATT and SNEGSKA (reference sequence). The V end was cut by 3 bases, the J end by 7 bases, with 8 bases between. CDR3 size: 11 residues. The CDR3 sequence is CSASLLNTQYF. CDR3 sequence (DNA): TGCAGTGCTAGCCTCCTGAATACGCAGTATTTT.

The chain links TRBV5-1 to TRBJ2-3; no clear D. Germline V CDR1 and CDR2: SGHRS, YFSETQ. V was cut by 5 bases and J by 0 bases, with 19 bases left in between. CDR3 size: 17 residues. CDR3 protein: CASRWSQSISSTDTQYF. Here the CDR3 DNA reads TGCGCCAGCAGGTGGAGCCAGTCGATCTCTAGCACAGATACGCAGTATTTT.

The J gene is TRBJ2-3, the V gene TRBV4-1, with no clear D. Germline V CDR1 and CDR2: MGHRA, YSYEKL. The CDR3 covers 12 residues. Trimming removed 4 bases from V and 6 bases from J, with 8 bases in between. In DNA, the CDR3 is TGCGCCAGCAGCCGAGTCTCTGATACGCAGTATTTT. The encoded protein is CASSRVSDTQYF.

This clonotype occurred many times. This sequence joins TRBV11-2 and TRBJ2-3, with unresolved D. The CDR3 extends over 13 amino acids. Deletions cut 2 bases from V and 4 bases from J, with 7 bases between. CDR1 and CDR2 from the germline V gene are SGHAT and FQNNGV. The CDR3 nucleotides are TGTGCCAGCAGCTTAAACGTACCAGATACGCAGTATTTT. It is translated as CASSLNVPDTQYF.

V gene TRBV30 combines with J gene TRBJ1-1, with a possible D match to TRBD1 (5 bases). This CDR3 is 13 amino acids long. Germline CDR1 reads GTSNPN; CDR2 reads SVGIG (reference sequence). The V end was cut by 3 bases, the J end by 5 bases, with 13 bases between. CDR3 region: CAWRPQGETEAFF. For the CDR3, the DNA is TGTGCCTGGAGGCCGCAGGGTGAAACTGAAGCTTTCTTT.

This clonotype was observed at least ten times. The chain employs TRBV27 and TRBJ1-6; perhaps TRBD1 as D (5 bases). This CDR3 comprises 12 residues. V was shortened by 3 bases and J by 10 bases, with 7 bases between the two germline ends. Germline values: CDR1 MNHEY, CDR2 SMNVEV (reference sequence). The CDR3 spells CASSLRGSPLHF. The CDR3 DNA reads as TGTGCCAGCAGTTTGCGGGGCTCACCCCTCCACTTT.

This clonotype was recorded at least ten times. This sequence joins TRBV28 and TRBJ2-3; 14 nucleotides agree with TRBD2. This CDR3 comprises 18 residues. After removal of 2 bases from V and 2 bases from J, the junction contained 6 bases not matched to a gene. Per germline, CDR1 MDHEN and CDR2 SYDVKM. The CDR3 DNA sequence: TGTGCCAGCAGTTTAAGACTAGCGGGAGGGCTCCCCACAGATACGCAGTATTTT. This sequence encodes CASSLRLAGGLPTDTQYF.

The sample holds many counts of this clonotype. The chain couples TRBV20-1 to TRBJ2-4; no reliable D call. CDR3 length: 13 residues. Trimming stripped 6 bases from V and 8 bases from J, with 17 bases between. The V gene's germline CDR1 is DFQATT and CDR2 SNEGSKA (reference sequence). CDR3 residues: CSAPPGQGYIQYF. The DNA of the CDR3 is TGCAGTGCCCCCCCCGGTCAAGGATACATTCAGTACTTC.

The chain carries TRBV20-1 and TRBJ2-7, with D perhaps matching TRBD1 (6 bases). The CDR3 totals 13 residues. V was clipped by 3 bases and J by 6 bases, with 15 bases between them. Germline lookup yields CDR1 DFQATT and CDR2 SNEGSKA (reference sequence). In DNA, the CDR3 is TGCAGTGCTAGGGGGGACACCGCGCGCGAGCAGTACTTC. It encodes CSARGDTAREQYF.

The chain recombines TRBV7-3 with TRBJ2-1; D is undetermined. Germline lookup yields CDR1 SGHTA and CDR2 FQGTGA. The V gene lost 0 bases and the J gene lost 4 bases, with 13 bases spanning the gap. The CDR3 loop spans 16 amino acids. This CDR3 reads CASSLTYQVMYNEQFF. The CDR3 nucleotides are TGTGCCAGCAGCTTAACGTATCAGGTTATGTACAATGAGCAGTTCTTC.

The V gene is TRBV12-3 or TRBV12-4, the J gene TRBJ2-7; possibly TRBD2 for D (5 bases). Trimming removed 4 bases at V and 2 bases at J, with 12 bases between. The CDR3 has 14 residues. CDR3 loop: CASSSGLQPYEQYF. In nucleotides, the CDR3 is TGTGCCAGCAGTTCAGGACTCCAGCCCTACGAGCAGTACTTC.

This clonotype was counted ten times or more. The V gene is TRBV2, the J gene TRBJ1-1; a possible D gene is TRBD1 (5 bases). Trimming removed 6 bases from V and 1 base from J, with 12 bases in between. This CDR3 region has 14 residues. The germline CDR1 and CDR2 sequences are SNHLY and FYNNEI. The CDR3 reads CASRTAGTNTEAFF. The CDR3 DNA follows: TGTGCCAGCAGAACGGCCGGGACGAACACTGAAGCTTTCTTT.

The chain is built from TRBV20-1 and TRBJ2-7; the D gene is possibly TRBD1 (5 bases). Trimming cost V 0 bases and J 5 bases, with 20 bases left between them. Germline CDR1 and CDR2: DFQATT and SNEGSKA (reference sequence). CDR3 size: 16 residues. The CDR3 nucleotides are TGCAGTGCTAGAGATCATATTCTGGTCAGGGTCCACGAGCAGTACTTC. The encoded protein is CSARDHILVRVHEQYF.

This clonotype has a count of ten or more. The chain combines TRBV3-1 with TRBJ1-3; TRBD1 matches at 8 bases. The V segment lost 1 base and the J segment 4 bases; nucleotides outside the gene matches: 0. CDR1 LGHDT and CDR2 YNNKEL come from the germline V gene (reference sequence). This CDR3 spans 14 amino acids. CDR3 DNA: TGTGCCAGCAGCCAAGGGACAGGGGGAAACACCATATATTTT. Translation gives CASSQGTGGNTIYF.

The genes are TRBV5-1 and TRBJ2-7; 8 bases fit TRBD1. V dropped 0 bases and J dropped 3; count of bases not matched to a gene: 5. The CDR3 totals 15 residues. The germline V gene encodes CDR1 SGHRS and CDR2 YFSETQ. The DNA of the CDR3 is TGCGCCAGCAGCTTGGAAGGGACAGGCCTCTACGAGCAGTACTTC. Translation gives CASSLEGTGLYEQYF.

V is TRBV29-1 and J is TRBJ1-1, with D perhaps TRBD1 (6 bases). CDR1 is SQVTM, CDR2 ANQGSEA, per germline. Trimming took off 0 bases at V and 8 bases at J, with 10 bases between the two ends. The CDR3 is 12 amino acids. CDR3 nucleotide sequence: TGCAGCGTTGAAGAGGGGGCGAGAGAAGCTTTCTTT. It codes for CSVEEGAREAFF.

This clonotype has ten or more counts. V and J are TRBV6-1 and TRBJ2-7; D is unclear. The length of the CDR3 is 12 residues. Trimming stripped 5 bases from V and 4 bases from J, with 9 bases between. CDR1 MNHNS and CDR2 SASEGT come from the germline V gene. CDR3 amino acids: CASSNEGYEQYF. In DNA form, the CDR3 reads TGTGCCAGCAGTAACGAAGGTTACGAGCAGTACTTC.

The chain combines TRBV11-2 with TRBJ2-1, with D tentatively TRBD1 (8 bases). CDR1 and CDR2 from the germline V gene are SGHAT and FQNNGV. The CDR3 extends over 20 amino acids. Trimming pared 5 bases from V and 6 bases from J, leaving 32 bases between. CDR3 sequence (DNA): TGTGCCAGCAGCCGACCAGGGGGCGCCCAGCGGGACCGACCCCTCAATGAGCAGTTCTTC. It encodes CASSRPGGAQRDRPLNEQFF.